A single sample is the source of the 23 T cell receptor beta chains below, sequenced in a study of neoadjuvant nivolumab and ipilimumab in lung cancer. Generated by immunoSEQ multiplex PCR, the TCRdb table keeps only in-frame clones and is missing some. The table shows fewer than 35,000 clones, with approximately 80% occurring only once. The sample here was peripheral blood, taken before neoadjuvant nivolumab, alone or with ipilimumab. The receptor set was obtained from an adult with non-small cell lung cancer.

This rearrangement joins TRBV25-1 to TRBJ2-7; D is uncertain. Germline CDR1 and CDR2: MGHDK and SYGVNS. CDR3 length: 15 amino acids. Deletions cut 4 bases from V and 0 bases from J, with 13 bases between. CDR3 DNA sequence: TGTGCCAGCAGTGCCCGGGCGGCTAGCTCCTACGAGCAGTACTTC. Translating gives CASSARAASSYEQYF.

The chain has TRBV15 and TRBJ2-7; perhaps TRBD2 as D (7 bases). The ends were cut back, 5 bases at V and 6 bases at J, with 20 bases in the middle. The CDR3 runs to 15 residues. CDR1 is LNHNV, CDR2 YYDKDF, per germline (reference sequence). In nucleotides, the CDR3 is TGTGCCACCAGCCCCGAGGGGGGGCTGTGGGCCGAGCAGTACTTC. Protein: CATSPEGGLWAEQYF.

This chain connects TRBV7-3 to TRBJ1-2; a possible D gene is TRBD1 (6 bases). The CDR3 runs 16 residues. V lost 5 bases and J lost 0, with 16 bases in between. Germline V gene data show CDR1 as SGHTA and CDR2 as FQGTGA. CDR3 region: CASSPNRVGANYGYTF. In DNA, the CDR3 is TGTGCCAGCAGCCCAAACAGGGTCGGGGCTAACTATGGCTACACCTTC. The entire variable domain, with the rest obtained from reference TRBV7-3 and TRBJ1-2, is as follows: GAGVSQTPSNKVTEKGKYVELRCDPISGHTALYWYRQSLGQGPEFLIYFQGTGAADDSGLPNDRFFAVRPEGSVSTLKIQRTERGDSAVYLCASSPNRVGANYGYTFGSGTRLTVV.

J is TRBJ2-7 and V is TRBV11-2, with 9 positions matching TRBD1. V shed 2 bases, J shed 5 bases, and the junction held 10 bases outside the gene matches. CDR1 SGHAT and CDR2 FQNNGV come from the germline V gene. This CDR3 has 16 amino acids. CDR3 protein: CASSLPPNRGQNEQYF. DNA for the CDR3: TGTGCCAGCAGCTTACCACCTAACAGGGGGCAGAACGAGCAGTACTTC.

The chain is built from TRBV4-3 and TRBJ1-4, with no clear D. Deletions cut 0 bases from V and 11 bases from J, with 16 bases between. The CDR3 extends over 15 amino acids. Germline V CDR1 and CDR2: LGHNA, YSLEER. This chain's CDR3 is CASSQDTVRNDKLFF. In nucleotides, the CDR3 is TGCGCCAGCAGCCAAGACACTGTCCGGAACGACAAACTGTTTTTT.

The chain is built from TRBV27 and TRBJ1-5; D may be TRBD1 (5 bases). The CDR3 sequence is 17 residues long. V lost 5 bases and J lost 0, with 17 bases in between. Germline V gives CDR1 MNHEY, CDR2 SMNVEV (reference sequence). The DNA for the CDR3 is TGTGCCAGCAGTCCCCGGGCAGGGTGGGATAGCAATCAGCCCCAGCATTTT. This translates into CASSPRAGWDSNQPQHF.

The chain links TRBV27 to TRBJ1-1; D is uncertain. Germline V gene lookup returns CDR1 MNHEY and CDR2 SMNVEV (reference sequence). CDR3 length equals 14 residues. Trimming cost V 5 bases and J 4 bases, with 14 bases left between them. The CDR3 bases are TGTGCCAGCAGTCCCACTAGACTCGGCACTGAAGCTTTCTTT. Translated: CASSPTRLGTEAFF.

The V call is TRBV14, the J call TRBJ1-4; D not resolved. The CDR3 consists of 14 residues. V dropped 2 bases and J dropped 7 bases, with 11 bases sitting between them. Germline CDR1 and CDR2: SGHDN and FVKESK. Here the CDR3 reads CASSQMVSTEKLFF. In nucleotides, the CDR3 is TGTGCCAGCAGCCAAATGGTGTCAACTGAAAAACTGTTTTTT.

The chain recombines TRBV18 with TRBJ1-1, with D tentatively TRBD1 (6 bases). The CDR3 length is 17 residues. With 3 bases removed from V and 6 bases from J, the gap between germline ends came to 23 bases. Germline loops: CDR1 KGHSH, CDR2 LQKENI. CDR3 protein: CASSPRRVQGGGAEAFF. In nucleotides, the CDR3 is TGTGCCAGCTCACCGCGGCGGGTACAGGGAGGAGGGGCTGAAGCTTTCTTT.

This clone was picked up one time. The gene calls are TRBV10-3 and TRBJ1-5; D uncertain. Germline CDR1 is ENHRY and CDR2 is SYGVKD. The V end lost 10 bases, the J end lost 5 bases, and 15 bases lay between the germline ends. The CDR3 extends over 13 amino acids. The CDR3 loop is CATNDGSDQPQHF. The CDR3 coding sequence is TGTGCCACCAACGACGGGTCTGATCAGCCCCAGCATTTT.

This sequence joins TRBV6-1 and TRBJ2-1; D remains ambiguous. Between the trimmed V and J ends, which lost 4 bases and 2 bases, there was a span of 9 bases. Germline V gene lookup returns CDR1 MNHNS and CDR2 SASEGT. The CDR3 runs 14 residues. CDR3 nucleotide sequence: TGTGCCAGCAGTGTGGACCGCGCCTACAATGAGCAGTTCTTC. It is translated as CASSVDRAYNEQFF.

The sample holds one count of this clone. This sequence joins TRBV5-1 and TRBJ2-4, with D possibly TRBD2 on 7 matching bases. Looked up from germline, CDR1 is SGHRS and CDR2 is YFSETQ. This CDR3 spans 16 amino acids. The V and J ends lost 4 bases and 0 bases respectively, with 14 bases between them. Here the CDR3 reads CASSPRGGPAKNIQYF. As DNA, the CDR3 is TGCGCCAGCAGCCCTAGGGGGGGTCCAGCCAAAAACATTCAGTACTTC.

The rearrangement links TRBV5-6 to TRBJ2-5, with D maybe TRBD1 (6 bases). Germline CDR1 SGHDT, CDR2 YYEEEE. The CDR3 length is 15 residues. Between the trimmed V and J ends, which lost 3 bases and 5 bases, there was a span of 17 bases. This CDR3 reads CASSSGEGRAETQYF. The CDR3 coding sequence is TGTGCCAGCAGCTCAGGGGAAGGTAGGGCGGAGACCCAGTACTTC.

As regards this clone: Mismatch with germline at one junction end may stem from a read error. The chain combines TRBV10-3 with TRBJ2-5, with 8 bases lining up with TRBD1. Per germline, CDR1 ENHRY and CDR2 SYGVKD. This CDR3 contains 14 residues. CDR3 sequence reads: CAIRGTGDQETQYF. Here the CDR3 DNA reads TGTGCCATCAGGGGGACAGGAGACCAGGAGACCCAGTACTTC.

This clone occurred a few times. This chain connects TRBV14 to TRBJ2-5; 9 bases agree with TRBD2. Germline-derived CDR1 and CDR2 are SGHDN and FVKESK. The CDR3 has 18 amino acids. V lost 4 bases to trimming and J lost 0 bases; unmatched junction nucleotides: 12. CDR3 protein: CASSPKGASGVYQETQYF. In nucleotides, the CDR3 is TGTGCCAGCAGCCCGAAAGGGGCTAGCGGGGTGTACCAAGAGACCCAGTACTTC.

This chain connects TRBV7-2 to TRBJ2-7, with 8 bases lining up with TRBD1. J was trimmed by 4 bases and V by 7 bases; bases with no gene match: 12. The CDR3 runs 15 residues. Per germline, CDR1 SGHTA and CDR2 FQGNSA. The CDR3 sequence is CASISRGTGPYEQYF. DNA of the CDR3: TGTGCCAGCATCTCTCGAGGGACAGGACCTTACGAGCAGTACTTC.

The chain is built from TRBV14 and TRBJ1-1; D not certain. Deletions cut 0 bases from V and 6 bases from J, with 11 bases between. Per the germline V gene, CDR1 is SGHDN and CDR2 is FVKESK. This CDR3 is 14 amino acids long. In DNA form, the CDR3 reads TGTGCCAGCAGCCAAGATCGGGATTGGGCTGAAGCTTTCTTT. Encoded protein: CASSQDRDWAEAFF.

This chain links TRBV29-1 with TRBJ2-7; the match to TRBD1 covers 9 bases. V gave up 8 bases and J gave up 0 bases; unmatched junction bases: 11. Germline V gene data show CDR1 as SQVTM and CDR2 as ANQGSEA. The CDR3 sequence is 15 residues long. The CDR3 nucleotides are TGCAGCATATCCGGGACAGGGACAAGCTCCTACGAGCAGTACTTC. Protein sequence: CSISGTGTSSYEQYF.

The genes are TRBV1 and TRBJ2-5; TRBD2 was called by the table and not checked on the DNA. TRBV1 is labeled a pseudogene. The CDR3 loop spans 16 amino acids. CDR3 region: CTSTPPRRALQETQYF. The CDR3 DNA reads TGCACCAGCACCCCCCCAAGGCGGGCTCTACAAGAGACCCAGTACTTC.

The chain links TRBV18 to TRBJ1-1; a weak D match, TRBD1 (5 bases). Between the trimmed V and J ends, which lost 6 bases and 5 bases, there was a span of 13 bases. In germline, CDR1 is KGHSH, CDR2 LQKENI. CDR3 length: 13 amino acids. The CDR3 coding sequence is TGTGCCAGCTCCCCTTTAAGGGGAACTGAAGCTTTCTTT. It encodes CASSPLRGTEAFF.

The chain carries TRBV5-6 and TRBJ2-5, with 7 nucleotides matching TRBD1. The CDR3 length is 14 residues. Losses at the gene ends were 4 bases for V and 1 base for J; bases not matched to a gene: 4. The germline V gene encodes CDR1 SGHDT and CDR2 YYEEEE. The CDR3 nucleotides are TGTGCCAGCAGCGCTACAGGGGCCCAAGAGACCCAGTACTTC. This sequence encodes CASSATGAQETQYF.

The chain joins TRBV29-1 to TRBJ2-7; TRBD1 aligns across 12 bases. Germline lookup yields CDR1 SQVTM and CDR2 ANQGSEA. J lost 4 bases, V lost 8 bases, and 12 bases had no gene match. The CDR3 is 15 amino acids. Here the CDR3 reads CSLVPPGQGAYEQYF. The CDR3 DNA is TGCAGCTTGGTCCCACCGGGACAGGGGGCGTACGAGCAGTACTTC.

The DNA for the CDR3 is TGCGCCAGCAGCCAACATACCTTGGGGGGTTCACCCCTCCACTTT. Its translation is CASSQHTLGGSPLHF. This rearrangement joins TRBV4-1 to TRBJ1-6; D may be TRBD1 (5 bases). The CDR3 is made up of 15 amino acids. The ends were cut back, 2 bases at V and 9 bases at J, with 14 bases in the middle. CDR1 is MGHRA and CDR2 is YSYEKL in the germline V gene.